What follows are 18 T cell receptor beta chains derived from one specimen sequenced in a study of cytomegalovirus exposure and HLA in healthy donors. Both 60 Vbeta primers and 13 Jbeta primers went into the PCR. Measured with immunoSEQ multiplex PCR; TCRdb has only the in-frame clones, and not every one. The sample contains roughly 140,000 clones, about 73% of which appear only once. Specimen: PBMCs. The receptors here all came from a man in his forties in good health and CMV-seropositive.

The CDR3 region is CASSASGSVANEQFF. CDR3 nucleotides: TGTGCCAGCAGCGCCAGCGGGAGTGTCGCCAATGAGCAGTTCTTC. The chain joins TRBV9 to TRBJ2-1, with TRBD2 matching 8 bases. The CDR3 length is 15 residues. Trimming removed 3 bases from V and 6 bases from J; junction bases left unmatched: 8. Germline V CDR1 and CDR2: SGDLS, YYNGEE.

The chain combines TRBV2 with TRBJ2-5; D unresolved. Trimming pared 6 bases from V and 6 bases from J, leaving 8 bases between. There are 11 residues in the CDR3. Germline loops: CDR1 SNHLY, CDR2 FYNNEI. CDR3 loop: CASSYEKTQYF. CDR3 in DNA: TGTGCCAGCAGCTACGAGAAGACCCAGTACTTC.

The chain combines TRBV9 with TRBJ1-1, with no clear D. Trimming left V 0 bases short and J 0 bases short, with 9 bases between. This CDR3 has 15 residues. Germline loops: CDR1 SGDLS, CDR2 YYNGEE. The CDR3 bases are TGTGCCAGCAGCGTAGAAAGGAGTTTGAACACTGAAGCTTTCTTT. Translated: CASSVERSLNTEAFF. The full variable domain, in which reference TRBV9 and TRBJ1-1 provide the parts outside the CDR3, is DSGVTQTPKHLITATGQRVTLRCSPRSGDLSVYWYQQSLDQGLQFLIQYYNGEERAKGNILERFSAQQFPDLHSELNLSSLELGDSALYFCASSVERSLNTEAFFGQGTRLTVV.

This chain connects TRBV4-1 to TRBJ1-1; 9 bases are a match to TRBD1. The trim removed 4 bases at V and 3 bases at J, leaving 6 bases unmatched. The CDR3 runs to 15 residues. Germline V CDR1 and CDR2: MGHRA, YSYEKL. Here the CDR3 reads CASSLPQGAYTEAFF. The CDR3 DNA reads as TGCGCCAGCAGCCTTCCACAGGGGGCGTACACTGAAGCTTTCTTT.

The chain recombines TRBV6-5 with TRBJ1-2; 9 positions match TRBD1. V lost 6 bases, J lost 3 bases, and 11 bases stayed unmatched. Looked up from germline, CDR1 is MNHEY and CDR2 is SVGAGI. CDR3 length equals 16 residues. The CDR3 loop is CASSYRTGVSDYGYTF. The DNA of the CDR3 is TGTGCCAGCAGCTACAGGACAGGGGTTTCGGACTATGGCTACACCTTC.

The chain combines TRBV29-1 with TRBJ2-1; 8 bases are a match to TRBD2. Germline trimming cut 4 bases from V and 1 base from J; bases unmatched to any gene: 6. Germline lookup yields CDR1 SQVTM and CDR2 ANQGSEA. The CDR3 contains 15 residues. The CDR3 DNA follows: TGCAGCGTTGTTGGGACTAGGGATTCCTACAATGAGCAGTTCTTC. It codes for CSVVGTRDSYNEQFF.

This chain uses TRBV29-1 with TRBJ2-3; 15 positions agree with TRBD2. V lost 4 bases to trimming and J lost 5 bases; unmatched junction nucleotides: 10. The CDR3 is 17 residues long. CDR1 is SQVTM, CDR2 ANQGSEA, per germline. The CDR3 reads CSVGAPGTSGGIDTQYF. In DNA, the CDR3 is TGCAGCGTTGGGGCTCCCGGGACTAGCGGGGGGATAGATACGCAGTATTTT.

This clone has just one count. The J gene is TRBJ2-7, the V gene TRBV5-4; TRBD1 agrees at 8 bases. The CDR3 extends over 13 amino acids. Germline values: CDR1 SGHNT, CDR2 YYREEE (reference sequence). The J segment lost 5 bases and the V segment lost 3 bases, leaving 4 bases of the junction unmatched. The CDR3 nucleotides are TGTGCCAGCAGCTGGACAGGGAATGACGAGCAGTACTTC. Its translation is CASSWTGNDEQYF.

The V and J genes are TRBV30 and TRBJ2-7; 7 nucleotides line up with TRBD2. This CDR3 is 13 amino acids long. The V and J ends lost 5 bases and 5 bases, in that order; junction bases with no gene match: 9. Germline V lookup: CDR1 GTSNPN, CDR2 SVGIG (reference sequence). CDR3 sequence: CAWGLAGANEQYF. CDR3 in DNA: TGTGCCTGGGGGTTAGCGGGCGCAAACGAGCAGTACTTC.

This clone was found once. The chain carries TRBV18 and TRBJ2-2; TRBD2 matches at 8 bases. J gave up 4 bases and V 3 bases, and 4 bases lay outside the gene matches. This CDR3 contains 15 residues. Germline values: CDR1 KGHSH, CDR2 LQKENI. The CDR3 here is CASSPGLGGTGELFF. CDR3 coding DNA: TGTGCCAGCTCACCGGGACTAGGAGGCACCGGGGAGCTGTTTTTT.

This chain uses TRBV19 with TRBJ1-1; D is unclear. The CDR3 is made up of 12 amino acids. Trimming removed 8 bases from V and 11 bases from J, with 18 bases in between. Looked up from germline, CDR1 is LNHDA and CDR2 is SQIVND (reference sequence). The CDR3, as DNA: TGTGCCAGTGCTCCCTCGGTTGCGTGGGCTTTCTTT. Amino acids: CASAPSVAWAFF. Drawing the rest from reference TRBV19 and TRBJ1-1, the complete variable domain is DGGITQSPKYLFRKEGQNVTLSCEQNLNHDAMYWYRQDPGQGLRLIYYSQIVNDFQKGDIAEGYSVSREKKESFPLTVTSAQKNPTAFYLCASAPSVAWAFFGQGTRLTVV.

In its sample, this clone was seen once. The final CDR3 position lacks the conserved phenylalanine or tryptophan, pointing to a likely read error. The rearrangement uses TRBV5-4 and TRBJ2-7; 13 bases map to TRBD2. After removal of 0 bases from V and 3 bases from J, the junction contained 0 bases not matched to a gene. The germline gives CDR1 SGHNT, CDR2 YYREEE (reference sequence). The CDR3 is 15 amino acids. In nucleotides, the CDR3 is TGTGCCAGCAGCTTGGGGACTAGCGGGAGCTACGAGCAGTACCTC. Amino acid sequence: CASSLGTSGSYEQYL.

The chain links TRBV11-2 to TRBJ2-2; no definite D call. CDR1 is SGHAT and CDR2 is FQNNGV in the germline V gene. The CDR3 runs 13 residues. V dropped 4 bases and J dropped 3 bases, with 6 bases sitting between them. Here the CDR3 DNA reads TGTGCCAGCAGCTCCCAGTACACCGGGGAGCTGTTTTTT. It encodes CASSSQYTGELFF. Filled out from reference TRBV11-2 and TRBJ2-2, the complete variable domain reads EAGVAQSPRYKIIEKRQSVAFWCNPISGHATLYWYQQILGQGPKLLIQFQNNGVVDDSQLPKDRFSAERLKGVDSTLKIQPAKLEDSAVYLCASSSQYTGELFFGEGSRLTVL.

A note on this clone: In the same sample, other DNA sequences code for this CDR3. This chain links TRBV7-3 with TRBJ2-5, with TRBD1 as a possible D gene (6 bases). Trimming left V 4 bases short and J 2 bases short, with 8 bases between. This CDR3 has 13 amino acids. Germline values: CDR1 SGHTA, CDR2 FQGTGA. The CDR3, as DNA: TGTGCCAGCAGCTCGGACAGACAAGAGACCCAGTACTTC. Protein product: CASSSDRQETQYF.

This clone has only one observation. The chain links TRBV6-6 to TRBJ2-1, with TRBD2 matching 12 bases. Germline CDR1 MNHNY, CDR2 SVGAGI (reference sequence). CDR3 length: 15 residues. V shed 4 bases, J shed 6 bases, and the junction held 4 bases outside the gene matches. DNA for the CDR3: TGTGCCAGCAGTTCTCTAGCGGGAGGGGGCAATGAGCAGTTCTTC. It encodes CASSSLAGGGNEQFF.

About this clone itself: An end of the junction differs from the germline gene, which may be a read error. J is TRBJ1-1 and V is TRBV7-9; D call uncertain. Germline assignment: CDR1 SEHNR and CDR2 FQNEAQ (reference sequence). The CDR3 is made up of 14 amino acids. CDR3 region: CSSSRLILNTEAFF. In nucleotides, the CDR3 is TGTTCCAGCAGTCGTTTAATCCTGAACACTGAAGCTTTCTTT. The complete variable domain, with remaining parts taken from reference TRBV7-9 and TRBJ1-1, reads DTGVSQNPRHKITKRGQNVTFRCDPISEHNRLYWYRQTLGQGPEFLTYFQNEAQLEKSRLLSDRFSAERPKGSFSTLEIQRTEQGDSAMYLCSSSRLILNTEAFFGQGTRLTVV.

The chain couples TRBV7-3 to TRBJ2-7, with 14 bases aligning to TRBD2. The CDR3 extends over 19 amino acids. The V gene's germline CDR1 is SGHTA and CDR2 FQGTGA. Losses at the gene ends were 1 base for V and 0 bases for J; bases not matched to a gene: 8. The CDR3 region is CASSLRGLAGDFGSYEQYF. In DNA, the CDR3 is TGTGCCAGCAGCTTAAGGGGACTAGCGGGAGATTTCGGCTCCTACGAGCAGTACTTC.

CDR3 residues: CASSTRGLYGYTF. CDR3 coding DNA: TGTGCCAGCAGCACCAGGGGGCTCTATGGCTACACCTTC. The chain employs TRBV7-8 and TRBJ1-2, with 8 bases aligning to TRBD1. CDR3 size: 13 residues. Germline CDR1 reads SGHVS; CDR2 reads FQNEAQ. J gave up 4 bases and V 5 bases, and 3 bases lay outside the gene matches.